The next 27 T cell receptor beta chains were all read from a single sample in a study of blood T cell repertoires in COVID-19. Clones were sequenced by immunoSEQ multiplex PCR, and TCRdb holds only the in-frame ones, with some missing. The profile covers some 80,000 clones, with 87% appearing a single time and 2.5% to 3.5% taken by the ten largest. The sequenced sample was peripheral blood. These receptors all stem from a woman aged 45 to 65 with active or convalescent COVID-19.

This clone was seen a single time. The genes are TRBV11-3 and TRBJ2-1; 11 bases agree with TRBD2. The J segment lost 10 bases and the V segment lost 5 bases, leaving 13 bases of the junction unmatched. CDR1 and CDR2 (germline): SGHNT, YENEEA. The CDR3 is 16 residues long. CDR3 protein: CASSAQLAGVTREQFF. The CDR3 DNA is TGTGCCAGCAGCGCGCAACTAGCGGGGGTAACCCGCGAGCAGTTCTTC.

The chain uses TRBV27 and TRBJ1-1; no reliable D call. Trimming shortened V by 10 bases and J by 4 bases, and 16 bases separated the two germline ends. Germline loops: CDR1 MNHEY, CDR2 SMNVEV (reference sequence). The CDR3 is 13 amino acids. As DNA, the CDR3 is TGTGCCACCAAGGATCTACCGGGCACTGAAGCTTTCTTT. Protein sequence: CATKDLPGTEAFF.

The gene calls are TRBV9 and TRBJ2-5; TRBD1 is a possible D gene (5 bases). CDR1 is SGDLS, CDR2 YYNGEE, per germline. The CDR3 extends over 14 amino acids. The V end lost 0 bases, the J end lost 2 bases, and 8 bases lay between the germline ends. The CDR3: CASSVAKGQETQYF. Here the CDR3 DNA reads TGTGCCAGCAGCGTAGCTAAGGGGCAAGAGACCCAGTACTTC.

The chain is built from TRBV5-1 and TRBJ2-3, with unresolved D. CDR3 length: 13 residues. Germline lookup yields CDR1 SGHRS and CDR2 YFSETQ. V was trimmed by 6 bases and J by 0 bases, leaving 8 bases between them. Written as DNA, the CDR3 is TGCGCCAGCACGACTTCTAGCACAGATACGCAGTATTTT. This translates into CASTTSSTDTQYF.

This chain links TRBV6-2 or TRBV6-3 with TRBJ2-3, with 10 nucleotides matching TRBD2. Losses at the gene ends were 5 bases for V and 2 bases for J; bases not matched to a gene: 1. The germline gives CDR1 MNHEY, CDR2 SVGEGT. CDR3 length: 14 residues. The CDR3 sequence is CASSLAGDTDTQYF. DNA of the CDR3: TGTGCCAGCAGTCTAGCGGGGGACACAGATACGCAGTATTTT.

Notes on this clone: This sample includes further DNA sequences coding for the same CDR3. This rearrangement joins TRBV9 to TRBJ1-3; D unclear. Deletions cut 0 bases from V and 0 bases from J, with 4 bases between. Germline values: CDR1 SGDLS, CDR2 YYNGEE. The CDR3 sequence is 14 residues long. The CDR3 DNA reads as TGTGCCAGCAGCGTAGACAGCTCTGGAAACACCATATATTTT. This gives the protein CASSVDSSGNTIYF.

Remarks on this clone: The junction and the germline gene differ at one end; a read error may be behind it. The chain joins TRBV29-1 to TRBJ2-2, with no clear D. CDR3 length: 12 amino acids. Germline V CDR1 and CDR2: SQVTM, ANQGSEA. CDR3: CSAEQWSGELFF. The CDR3 bases are TGCAGCGCTGAACAGTGGTCCGGGGAGCTGTTTTTT.

This chain uses TRBV9 with TRBJ2-5; D might be TRBD1 (6 bases). Germline CDR1 is SGDLS and CDR2 is YYNGEE. V was cut by 1 base and J by 2 bases, with 12 bases left in between. The CDR3 loop spans 15 amino acids. The CDR3 protein is CASSVNDRIQETQYF. The CDR3 DNA follows: TGTGCCAGCAGCGTAAACGACAGGATACAAGAGACCCAGTACTTC.

The chain combines TRBV6-5 with TRBJ2-7, with D perhaps matching TRBD1 (6 bases). The CDR3 sequence is 14 residues long. V dropped 6 bases and J dropped 3 bases, with 15 bases sitting between them. Per the germline V gene, CDR1 is MNHEY and CDR2 is SVGAGI. The DNA of the CDR3 is TGTGCCAGCAGAGACGCACCACAGGGCTACGAGCAGTACTTC. Protein: CASRDAPQGYEQYF.

As DNA, the CDR3 is TGCAGCGTTGAAGAGTTCGGGGGAACGATGATGGCTGAAGCTTTCTTT. This translates into CSVEEFGGTMMAEAFF. V is TRBV29-1 and J is TRBJ1-1; perhaps TRBD1 as D (5 bases). This CDR3 contains 16 residues. Germline values: CDR1 SQVTM, CDR2 ANQGSEA. V was pared by 0 bases and J by 6 bases, with 20 bases between.

This clone was observed a single time. The rearrangement uses TRBV5-5 and TRBJ2-1; 11 bases align to TRBD2. After removal of 0 bases from V and 4 bases from J, the junction contained 3 bases not matched to a gene. The length of the CDR3 is 16 residues. Germline CDR1 is SGHKS and CDR2 is YYEKEE (reference sequence). DNA for the CDR3: TGTGCCAGCAGCTTGGGCCTAGCGGGGGGTTACAATGAGCAGTTCTTC. Its protein is CASSLGLAGGYNEQFF.

The chain carries TRBV28 and TRBJ2-7, with 8 bases fitting TRBD1. Unmatched junction bases numbered 14, after V lost 7 bases and J lost 3 bases. This CDR3 spans 16 amino acids. Germline V lookup: CDR1 MDHEN, CDR2 SYDVKM. CDR3 amino acids: CASTLDRVGTSYEQYF. CDR3 DNA sequence: TGTGCCAGCACCTTGGACAGGGTGGGTACGAGCTACGAGCAGTACTTC. Drawing the rest from reference TRBV28 and TRBJ2-7, the complete variable domain is DVKVTQSSRYLVKRTGEKVFLECVQDMDHENMFWYRQDPGLGLRLIYFSYDVKMKEKGDIPEGYSVSREKKERFSLILESASTNQTSMYLCASTLDRVGTSYEQYFGPGTRLTVT.

The rearrangement links TRBV12-5 to TRBJ2-1; D remains ambiguous. Germline CDR1 is LGHNT and CDR2 is FRNRAP. With 3 bases removed from V and 9 bases from J, the gap between germline ends came to 15 bases. The CDR3 consists of 14 residues. In nucleotides, the CDR3 is TGTGCTAGTGGTTTTGCCCCCTCTGCAGTTGAGCAGTTCTTC. Translating gives CASGFAPSAVEQFF.

This chain uses TRBV5-1 with TRBJ1-2; D perhaps matches TRBD1 (6 bases). Trimming took off 4 bases at V and 5 bases at J, with 18 bases between the two ends. The CDR3 is 15 amino acids. Germline V lookup: CDR1 SGHRS, CDR2 YFSETQ. CDR3 sequence reads: CASSQDSPLGYGYTF. CDR3 nucleotides: TGCGCCAGCAGCCAGGACAGTCCGCTCGGATATGGCTACACCTTC.

The J gene is TRBJ1-1, the V gene TRBV5-1; no definite D call. This CDR3 region has 14 residues. Per the germline V gene, CDR1 is SGHRS and CDR2 is YFSETQ. V gave up 2 bases and J gave up 1 base, with 9 bases separating them. CDR3 sequence (DNA): TGCGCCAGCAGCTTTCCCACTTCGAACACTGAAGCTTTCTTT. This encodes CASSFPTSNTEAFF.

The J gene is TRBJ2-7, the V gene TRBV29-1; no reliable D call. CDR1 is SQVTM, CDR2 ANQGSEA, per germline. The V end lost 5 bases, the J end lost 2 bases, and 13 bases lay between the germline ends. The CDR3 extends over 13 amino acids. The CDR3 here is CSVTQPGAYEQYF. In DNA form, the CDR3 reads TGCAGCGTTACCCAACCGGGTGCCTACGAGCAGTACTTC.

V gene TRBV5-5 combines with J gene TRBJ1-1; D gene uncertain. V lost 0 bases and J 1 base, leaving 7 bases between the germline ends. The CDR3 loop spans 14 amino acids. CDR1 and CDR2 (germline): SGHKS, YYEKEE (reference sequence). The CDR3 DNA is TGTGCCAGCAGCTTGGACCGGGGGAACACTGAAGCTTTCTTT. Encoded protein: CASSLDRGNTEAFF. The full variable domain, with the rest looked up from reference TRBV5-5 and TRBJ1-1, is DAGVTQSPTHLIKTRGQQVTLRCSPISGHKSVSWYQQVLGQGPQFIFQYYEKEERGRGNFPDRFSARQFPNYSSELNVNALLLGDSALYLCASSLDRGNTEAFFGQGTRLTVV.

This sequence joins TRBV7-9 and TRBJ1-2, with D possibly TRBD1 on 6 matching bases. V lost 4 bases and J lost 2, with 8 bases in between. This CDR3 contains 13 residues. Germline loops: CDR1 SEHNR, CDR2 FQNEAQ (reference sequence). This CDR3 is CASSYGQNYGYTF. CDR3 nucleotide sequence: TGTGCCAGCAGCTATGGACAGAACTATGGCTACACCTTC.

V usage is TRBV7-9 and J usage is TRBJ1-1; maybe TRBD1 (5 bases). V lost 5 bases, J lost 6 bases, and 19 bases lay in between. This CDR3 is built from 15 residues. The V gene's germline CDR1 is SEHNR and CDR2 FQNEAQ (reference sequence). The CDR3 region has the DNA TGTGCCAGCAGCCCCCGAGGTAGGGAAGGGGCTGAAGCTTTCTTT. This encodes CASSPRGREGAEAFF.

The chain recombines TRBV30 with TRBJ1-2, with TRBD1 matching over 8 bases. With V trimmed by 1 base and J by 6 bases, 1 base remained unmatched. In germline, CDR1 is GTSNPN, CDR2 SVGIG (reference sequence). The CDR3 spans 12 residues. CDR3 nucleotides: TGTGCCTGGAGTGGGACAGGGAATGGCTACACCTTC. Its translation is CAWSGTGNGYTF.

V is TRBV6-5 and J is TRBJ2-3; tentatively, D is TRBD2 (6 bases). Germline V CDR1 and CDR2: MNHEY, SVGAGI. CDR3 length: 15 amino acids. V lost 2 bases to trimming and J lost 0 bases, with 9 bases between them. CDR3 nucleotides: TGTGCCAGCAGTTACCTAGCGACCAGCACAGATACGCAGTATTTT. Encoded protein: CASSYLATSTDTQYF.

The chain recombines TRBV9 with TRBJ2-5, with 13 bases aligning to TRBD2. Germline assignment: CDR1 SGDLS and CDR2 YYNGEE. The V gene end was trimmed by 4 bases and the J gene end by 5 bases; junction bases not matched to a gene: 8. This CDR3 has 16 residues. CDR3 sequence (DNA): TGTGCCAGCAGCCCTCGACTAGCGGGGGGCGGGGAGACCCAGTACTTC. Its translation: CASSPRLAGGGETQYF.

The rearrangement links TRBV7-3 to TRBJ2-6; TRBD1 might be the D (6 bases). Germline loops: CDR1 SGHTA, CDR2 FQGTGA. The CDR3 covers 15 residues. Trimming pared 5 bases from V and 4 bases from J, leaving 12 bases between. CDR3 nucleotides: TGTGCCAGCAGCCCCGACAGGATCGGGGCCAACGTCCTGACTTTC. This gives the protein CASSPDRIGANVLTF.

The chain is built from TRBV6-5 and TRBJ1-5, with 8 nucleotides matching TRBD1. Germline CDR1 is MNHEY and CDR2 is SVGAGI. The CDR3 has 14 amino acids. The V gene end was trimmed by 7 bases and the J gene end by 7 bases; junction bases not matched to a gene: 9. CDR3 in amino acids: CASKMGQDIQPQHF. As DNA, the CDR3 is TGTGCCAGCAAAATGGGACAGGATATACAGCCCCAGCATTTT.

The rearrangement joins TRBV27 to TRBJ2-1; 10 bases match TRBD2. The CDR3 extends over 19 amino acids. Per germline, CDR1 MNHEY and CDR2 SMNVEV (reference sequence). Germline trimming cut 2 bases from V and 9 bases from J; bases unmatched to any gene: 19. The CDR3 region is CASSLLPLLSGGAIPEQFF. In DNA, the CDR3 is TGTGCCAGCAGTTTACTCCCCCTTTTGAGCGGGGGGGCTATTCCTGAGCAGTTCTTC.

The chain links TRBV5-1 to TRBJ2-1; 11 bases line up with TRBD2. The CDR3 sequence is 15 residues long. Germline CDR1 reads SGHRS; CDR2 reads YFSETQ. J was trimmed by 4 bases and V by 4 bases; bases with no gene match: 4. The CDR3, as DNA: TGCGCCAGCAGCGTCTTAGCGGGGGGGTACAATGAGCAGTTCTTC. Translated: CASSVLAGGYNEQFF.

The chain employs TRBV19 and TRBJ1-2; D is ambiguous. The CDR3 is 14 residues long. V was shortened by 3 bases and J by 2 bases, with 10 bases between the two germline ends. The germline CDR1 and CDR2 sequences are LNHDA and SQIVND (reference sequence). CDR3 amino acids: CASSIGQTNYGYTF. CDR3 nucleotide sequence: TGTGCCAGTAGTATTGGGCAGACCAACTATGGCTACACCTTC.